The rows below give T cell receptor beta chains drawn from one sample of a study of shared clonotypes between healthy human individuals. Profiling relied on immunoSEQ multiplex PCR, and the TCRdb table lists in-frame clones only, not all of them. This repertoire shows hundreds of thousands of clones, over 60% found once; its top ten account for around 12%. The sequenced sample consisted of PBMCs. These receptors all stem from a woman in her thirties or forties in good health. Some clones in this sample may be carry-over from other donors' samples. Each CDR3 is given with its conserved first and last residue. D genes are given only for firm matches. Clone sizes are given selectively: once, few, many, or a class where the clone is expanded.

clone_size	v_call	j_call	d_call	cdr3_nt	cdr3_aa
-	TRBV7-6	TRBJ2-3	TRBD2	TGTGCCAGCAGCCATCGGACTAGCGGGAGGAACGCAGATACGCAGTATTTT	CASSHRTSGRNADTQYF
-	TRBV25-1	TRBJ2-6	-	TGTGCCAGCAGTGAATCAGCTGGGGCCAACGTCCTGACTTTC	CASSESAGANVLTF
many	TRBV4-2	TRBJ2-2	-	TGTGCCAGCAGCCATGATCGGACGGGCGGAGGGGAGCTGTTTTTT	CASSHDRTGGGELFF
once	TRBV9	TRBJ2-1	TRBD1	TGTGCCAGCAGCGAGGGGGACAGGGGGCGCGATGAGCAGTTCTTC	CASSEGDRGRDEQFF
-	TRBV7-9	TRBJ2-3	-	TGTGCCAGCAGCCCCAAGGGGAGATCGGCACTTCCAGATACGCAGTATTTT	CASSPKGRSALPDTQYF
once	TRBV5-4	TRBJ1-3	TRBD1	TGTGCCAGCAGCTTGATGGGACAGGGGGCGAGCACCATATATTTT	CASSLMGQGASTIYF
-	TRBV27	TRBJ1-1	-	TGTGCCAGCAGTCCGGCCGGGAGGGAGGCTTTCTTT	CASSPAGREAFF
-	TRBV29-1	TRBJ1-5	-	TGCAGCGTCCAGGAGGGGCATAACAATCAGCCCCAGCATTTT	CSVQEGHNNQPQHF
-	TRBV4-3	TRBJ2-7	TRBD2	TGCGCCAGCAGCCAGGGGACTAGCGGGAGCTCCTACGAGCAGTACTTC	CASSQGTSGSSYEQYF
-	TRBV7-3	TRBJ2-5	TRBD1	TGTGCCAGCAGCTTGACGGGACAGCAAGAGACCCAGTACTTC	CASSLTGQQETQYF
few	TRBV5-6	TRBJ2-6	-	TGTGCCAGCAGCCCAGGGTTCTCTGGGGCCAACGTCCTGACTTTC	CASSPGFSGANVLTF
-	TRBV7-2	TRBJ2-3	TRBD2	TGTGCCACCCAACCGGCTAGCGGGAGAGATACGCAGTATTTT	CATQPASGRDTQYF
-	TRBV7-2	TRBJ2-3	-	TGTGCCAGCAGGGGCGGGGAGGCTGCGGCAGATACGCAGTATTTT	CASRGGEAAADTQYF
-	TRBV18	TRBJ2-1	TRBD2	TGTGCCAGCTCACCGGCCTATTTAGTAGCGGGAGGAGAGCAGTTCTTC	CASSPAYLVAGGEQFF
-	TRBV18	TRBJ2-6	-	TGTGCCAGCTCACCAGGGGCGTCTGGGGCCAACGTCCTGACTTTC	CASSPGASGANVLTF
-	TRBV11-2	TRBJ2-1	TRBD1	TGTGCCAGCAGTCTCCTGACAGGGGGGTCTGAGCAGTTCTTC	CASSLLTGGSEQFF
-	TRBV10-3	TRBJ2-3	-	TGTGCCATCAGTGAGTCGAGCGGTGGTACGCAGTATTTT	CAISESSGGTQYF
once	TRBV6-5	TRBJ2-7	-	TGTGCCAGCAGTTACTTTACAGGGTCAACCTACGAGCAGTACTTC	CASSYFTGSTYEQYF
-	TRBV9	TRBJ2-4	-	TGTGCCAGCAGCGTAGGCAGGGTTGGCAAAAACATTCAGTACTTC	CASSVGRVGKNIQYF
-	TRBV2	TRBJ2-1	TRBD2	TGTGCCAGCAGCCAGACTAGCGGGGGGATGAGGGAGTTCTTC	CASSQTSGGMREFF
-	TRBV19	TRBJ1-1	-	TGTGCCAGTACCTTAAACACTGAAGCTTTCTTT	CASTLNTEAFF
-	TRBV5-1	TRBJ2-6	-	TGCGCCAGCAGCTTGACACTCTCTGGGGCCAACGTCCTGACTTTC	CASSLTLSGANVLTF
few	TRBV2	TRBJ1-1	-	TGTGCCAGCAGTGTTTCACAGCTTGGAGCTTTCTTT	CASSVSQLGAFF
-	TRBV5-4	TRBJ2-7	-	TGTGCCAGCAGCTCGTCCCCCCACGAGCAGTACTTC	CASSSSPHEQYF
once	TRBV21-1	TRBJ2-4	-	TGTGCCAGCAGCAAAGTCGTGAGGGAAATAGTCATTCAGTACTTC	CASSKVVREIVIQYF